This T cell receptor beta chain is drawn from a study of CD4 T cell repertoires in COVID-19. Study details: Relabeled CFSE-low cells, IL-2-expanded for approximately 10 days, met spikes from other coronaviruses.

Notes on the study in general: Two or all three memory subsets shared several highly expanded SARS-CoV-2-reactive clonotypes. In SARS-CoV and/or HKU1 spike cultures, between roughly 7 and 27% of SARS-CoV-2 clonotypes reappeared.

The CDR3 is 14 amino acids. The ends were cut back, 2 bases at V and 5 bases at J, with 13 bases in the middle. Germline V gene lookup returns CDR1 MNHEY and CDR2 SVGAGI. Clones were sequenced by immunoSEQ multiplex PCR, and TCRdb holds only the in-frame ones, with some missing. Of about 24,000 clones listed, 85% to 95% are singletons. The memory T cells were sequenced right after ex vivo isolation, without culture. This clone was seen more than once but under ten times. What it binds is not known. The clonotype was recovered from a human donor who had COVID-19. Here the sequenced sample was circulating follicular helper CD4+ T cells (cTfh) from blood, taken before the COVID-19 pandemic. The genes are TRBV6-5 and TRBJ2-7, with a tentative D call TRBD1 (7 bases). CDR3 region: CASSYGSGGNEQYF. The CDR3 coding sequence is TGTGCCAGCAGTTACGGGTCAGGGGGGAACGAGCAGTACTTC.